What follows are 15 T cell receptor beta chains derived from one specimen sequenced in a study of Ad26.COV2.S vaccination and SARS-CoV-2 variants. This sample's treatment: 19 received Ad26.COV2.S at low or high dose, single or two shots; about 5 received placebo; per-sample allocation not given. The investigators took samples on day 63 after the first vaccine or placebo injection. Assay: immunoSEQ multiplex PCR; the TCRdb copy retains only in-frame clones and omits some. The sample records over 350,000 clones, 75% to 90% being singletons. Specimen: peripheral blood, collected in a trial of Ad26.COV2.S vaccine versus placebo. These receptor sequences come from a person between 18 and 60 years old who received the Ad26.COV2.S COVID-19 vaccine or a placebo.

The rearrangement links TRBV6-5 to TRBJ1-6; a weak D match, TRBD1 (5 bases). This CDR3 region has 13 residues. Germline CDR1 is MNHEY and CDR2 is SVGAGI. Trimming stripped 9 bases from V and 4 bases from J, with 10 bases between. The CDR3 loop is CASKGRYNSPLHF. In DNA form, the CDR3 reads TGTGCCAGTAAGGGGCGTTATAATTCACCCCTCCACTTT.

This clone has just one count. The chain has TRBV10-1 and TRBJ2-7; possibly TRBD2 for D (7 bases). Germline V gene lookup returns CDR1 WNHNN and CDR2 SYGVQD (reference sequence). This CDR3 region has 13 residues. V lost 2 bases and J 6 bases, leaving 11 bases between the germline ends. CDR3 sequence (DNA): TGCGCCAGCAGTGAGACGGGGGGCTCCGAGCAGTACTTC. It translates to CASSETGGSEQYF.

The CDR3 region has the DNA TGCGCCAGCAGCTCACAGGGGGCGCCTTACGAGCAGTACTTC. It is translated as CASSSQGAPYEQYF. V and J are TRBV5-1 and TRBJ2-7; 9 bases are shared with TRBD1. The V segment lost 3 bases and the J segment 4 bases; nucleotides outside the gene matches: 5. This CDR3 region has 14 residues. From germline, CDR1 is SGHRS and CDR2 YFSETQ.

This chain uses TRBV4-3 with TRBJ2-5; D assignment may be TRBD1 or TRBD2 (5 bases each). Germline CDR1 is LGHNA and CDR2 is YSLEER. The CDR3 has 15 amino acids. The V end lost 0 bases, the J end lost 5 bases, and 13 bases lay between the germline ends. The CDR3 spells CASSQDVGEGETQYF. Written as DNA, the CDR3 is TGCGCCAGCAGCCAAGATGTGGGGGAAGGCGAGACCCAGTACTTC.

This sequence joins TRBV4-3 and TRBJ1-3; D unclear. The length of the CDR3 is 19 residues. V gave up 0 bases and J gave up 0 bases, with 18 bases separating them. CDR1 and CDR2 from the germline V gene are LGHNA and YSLEER. CDR3 bases: TGCGCCAGCAGCCAAGATTTAAAGGGCAGCCAACTCTCTGGAAACACCATATATTTT. Encoded protein: CASSQDLKGSQLSGNTIYF.

The rearrangement uses TRBV7-2 and TRBJ1-2; no firm D call. V gave up 5 bases and J gave up 5 bases, with 12 bases separating them. The germline gives CDR1 SGHTA, CDR2 FQGNSA. The CDR3 contains 13 residues. CDR3 amino acids: CASSPGPSYGYTF. CDR3 DNA sequence: TGTGCCAGCAGCCCCGGGCCCTCTTATGGCTACACCTTC.

This chain links TRBV5-1 with TRBJ2-5; 11 nucleotides align to TRBD2. CDR1 and CDR2 (germline): SGHRS, YFSETQ. V shed 0 bases and J 2 bases; nucleotides not matched to a gene: 3. The length of the CDR3 is 16 residues. CDR3 amino acids: CASSLEVAGGQETQYF. CDR3 sequence (DNA): TGCGCCAGCAGCTTGGAGGTAGCGGGGGGGCAAGAGACCCAGTACTTC.

This chain uses TRBV3-1 (or the pseudogene TRBV3-2) with TRBJ1-5, with a possible D match to TRBD1 (6 bases). Trimming stripped 8 bases from V and 5 bases from J, with 16 bases between. The CDR3 has 14 residues. Looked up from germline, CDR1 is LGHDT and CDR2 is YNNKEL (reference sequence). The CDR3 nucleotides read TGTGCCAGCGAGTCGAGGGGGGCCCATCAGCCCCAGCATTTT. Translated, it gives CASESRGAHQPQHF.

The gene calls are TRBV5-6 and TRBJ2-1, with TRBD1 as a possible D gene (5 bases). CDR3 length: 15 residues. Trimming removed 0 bases at V and 5 bases at J, with 12 bases between. Germline-derived CDR1 and CDR2 are SGHDT and YYEEEE. DNA for the CDR3: TGTGCCAGCAGCTTGGAACTGGACATCGACAATGAGCAGTTCTTC. Its protein is CASSLELDIDNEQFF.

The count of this clone is one. The rearrangement links TRBV5-6 to TRBJ1-2; D gene uncertain. The V and J ends lost 7 bases and 6 bases respectively, with 10 bases between them. The CDR3 is 11 amino acids. The germline V gene has CDR1 SGHDT and CDR2 YYEEEE. The CDR3 protein is CASSRLHGYTF. CDR3 nucleotide sequence: TGTGCCAGCTCTAGGTTGCATGGCTACACCTTC.

CDR3 residues: CATSGPGVVETQYF. In DNA form, the CDR3 reads TGTGCCACCAGTGGGCCAGGGGTCGTTGAGACCCAGTACTTC. The chain employs TRBV24-1 and TRBJ2-5, with D possibly TRBD1 on 6 matching bases. Trimming took off 5 bases at V and 5 bases at J, with 14 bases between the two ends. The CDR3 is made up of 14 amino acids. Germline CDR1 is KGHDR and CDR2 is SFDVKD.

The rearrangement links TRBV6-2 or TRBV6-3 to TRBJ2-4; 7 bases agree with TRBD2. The CDR3 runs 14 residues. Germline CDR1 MNHEY, CDR2 SVGEGT. J was trimmed by 4 bases and V by 5 bases; bases with no gene match: 5. In nucleotides, the CDR3 is TGTGCCAGCAGTCCCGGACTAGAGAAAAACATTCAGTACTTC. Its translation: CASSPGLEKNIQYF.

A few counts support this clone. The chain joins TRBV10-1 to TRBJ1-2; D is undetermined. From germline, CDR1 is WNHNN and CDR2 SYGVQD (reference sequence). The CDR3 spans 17 residues. Trimming took off 3 bases at V and 5 bases at J, with 22 bases between the two ends. The CDR3, as DNA: TGCGCCAGCAGTGAATACCAGGAGGGCAGTCCCTGTTATGGCTACACCTTC. Translation: CASSEYQEGSPCYGYTF.

This chain connects TRBV27 to TRBJ2-2; 7 bases line up with TRBD1. The germline V gene encodes CDR1 MNHEY and CDR2 SMNVEV (reference sequence). J gave up 0 bases and V 6 bases, and 7 bases lay outside the gene matches. The CDR3 has 16 amino acids. DNA of the CDR3: TGTGCCAGCAGAAGGCAGGGACAGCCGAACACCGGGGAGCTGTTTTTT. Its protein product is CASRRQGQPNTGELFF.

The sample holds a few counts of this clone. The chain recombines TRBV6-5 with TRBJ1-2, with D possibly matching TRBD1 (5 bases). In germline, CDR1 is MNHEY, CDR2 SVGAGI. Trimming shortened V by 2 bases and J by 2 bases, and 9 bases separated the two germline ends. The CDR3 covers 14 residues. The DNA of the CDR3 is TGTGCCAGCAGTTACGATCCAGGGAACTATGGCTACACCTTC. Translation: CASSYDPGNYGYTF.